This TCR beta chain was sequenced during a study of blood T cells in healthy people across ages. A sample-barcoded 5' primer and a J-beta primer mix were used in a second PCR of roughly 7 to 12 cycles. From the 5' RACE reads, TCRdb called clonotypes with MiXCR, one entry per CDR3 protein. The top ten hold about 0.72% of the sample, which has around 1,000,000 distinct CDR3 sequences, roughly 24% seen once. The CDR3 has 11 residues. Germline-derived CDR1 and CDR2 are MNHEY and SVGAGI. Trimming took off 7 bases at V and 7 bases at J, with 7 bases between the two ends. The sample was also reused in another study, on T cells of mothers and their children.

Specimen: blood. The receptor was derived from a girl aged 2-9 years in good health. The V call is TRBV6-5, the J call TRBJ2-2, with D unresolved. As DNA, the CDR3 is TGTGCCAGCACCTGGGGCGGGGAGCTGTTTTTT. It is translated as CASTWGGELFF.